This entry lists 20 T cell receptor beta chains sequenced from one sample in a study of CD4 T cells in relation to SARS-CoV-2 and coronaviruses. Using immunoSEQ multiplex PCR, the repertoire was profiled, and TCRdb retains in-frame clones only, with some absent. Among fewer than 20,000 clones, around 70% were seen once, and the ten largest hold 30%. These TCRs' antigens remain unknown. Before the COVID-19 pandemic, during about 2011-2019, CD4+ T cells were taken from unexposed donors. CD4+ T cells were isolated from the cells after around 10 days of culture. Sequencing used CD4+ T cells from PBMCs, cultured in vitro. These TCRs come from a human donor in good health.

The chain recombines TRBV2 with TRBJ2-1; 11 bases match TRBD2. This CDR3 is 18 amino acids long. The V segment lost 4 bases and the J segment 4 bases; nucleotides outside the gene matches: 12. In germline, CDR1 is SNHLY, CDR2 FYNNEI. The DNA of the CDR3 is TGTGCCAGCAGTGGAGATATAGGAGGGACTAGCGGTTACAATGAGCAGTTCTTC. The encoded protein is CASSGDIGGTSGYNEQFF.

The rearrangement uses TRBV30 and TRBJ2-1; 10 bases fit TRBD2. J was trimmed by 7 bases and V by 3 bases; bases with no gene match: 6. The V gene's germline CDR1 is GTSNPN and CDR2 SVGIG (reference sequence). This CDR3 region has 14 residues. CDR3 nucleotides: TGTGCCTGGAGGAAAGCGGGAGGGACAAATGAGCAGTTCTTC. Protein: CAWRKAGGTNEQFF.

This clone was detected only once. V usage is TRBV11-2 and J usage is TRBJ2-7; D is ambiguous. Germline CDR1 reads SGHAT; CDR2 reads FQNNGV. The CDR3 is 13 residues long. V lost 7 bases, J lost 4 bases, and 14 bases lay in between. This chain's CDR3 is CASIPGGGYEQYF. Here the CDR3 DNA reads TGTGCCAGCATCCCCGGTGGCGGTTACGAGCAGTACTTC.

The rearrangement uses TRBV18 and TRBJ2-5; D is undetermined. The germline gives CDR1 KGHSH, CDR2 LQKENI. Trimming removed 1 base at V and 5 bases at J, with 11 bases between. The CDR3 spans 14 residues. In DNA form, the CDR3 reads TGTGCCAGCTCACCACTTCCAAGATTTGAGACCCAGTACTTC. Translating it yields CASSPLPRFETQYF. Full variable domain (rest looked up from reference TRBV18 and TRBJ2-5): NAGVMQNPRHLVRRRGQEARLRCSPMKGHSHVYWYRQLPEEGLKFMVYLQKENIIDESGMPKERFSAEFPKEGPSILRIQQVVRGDSAAYFCASSPLPRFETQYFGPGTRLLVL.

J is TRBJ2-1 and V is TRBV11-2; D possibly corresponds to TRBD1 (7 bases). With 5 bases removed from V and 0 bases from J, the gap between germline ends came to 14 bases. Germline CDR1 is SGHAT and CDR2 is FQNNGV. CDR3 size: 16 residues. CDR3 sequence reads: CASSAPGGSSYNEQFF. In DNA, the CDR3 is TGTGCCAGCAGCGCGCCAGGGGGGAGCTCCTACAATGAGCAGTTCTTC.

The CDR3 DNA follows: TGCGCCAGCAGCCACGGCAGTTCCATGGCGGATACGCAGTATTTT. Protein: CASSHGSSMADTQYF. The chain joins TRBV5-1 to TRBJ2-3; D is ambiguous. Between the trimmed V and J ends, which lost 4 bases and 6 bases, there was a span of 18 bases. Germline V CDR1 and CDR2: SGHRS, YFSETQ. The CDR3 covers 15 residues.

This chain joins TRBV11-2 and TRBJ2-7; D remains ambiguous. The ends were cut back, 1 base at V and 3 bases at J, with 4 bases in the middle. Per the germline V gene, CDR1 is SGHAT and CDR2 is FQNNGV. The CDR3 is 12 amino acids. The CDR3 nucleotides read TGTGCCAGCAGCTTAGGTGACTACGAGCAGTACTTC. Encoded protein: CASSLGDYEQYF.

This clone was picked up one time. The chain recombines TRBV5-4 with TRBJ2-5; possible D gene TRBD2, 5 bases. Germline V gives CDR1 SGHNT, CDR2 YYREEE (reference sequence). CDR3 length: 13 amino acids. Trimming took off 4 bases at V and 5 bases at J, with 12 bases between the two ends. CDR3 protein: CASSPLSGETQYF. The CDR3 DNA follows: TGTGCCAGCAGCCCGCTCTCGGGGGAGACCCAGTACTTC.

This clone was counted only a few times. The chain's CDR3 is CASSSRTSGTAGELFF. DNA for the CDR3: TGTGCCAGCTCATCGAGGACTAGCGGGACTGCCGGGGAGCTGTTTTTT. This chain links TRBV18 with TRBJ2-2; 12 positions agree with TRBD2. V was clipped by 5 bases and J by 6 bases; unmatched bases: 7. The CDR3 is made up of 16 amino acids. The germline V gene has CDR1 KGHSH and CDR2 LQKENI.

V usage is TRBV11-2 and J usage is TRBJ2-1, with D perhaps matching TRBD2 (5 bases). The germline V gene encodes CDR1 SGHAT and CDR2 FQNNGV. Trimming removed 1 base from V and 8 bases from J, with 15 bases in between. This CDR3 spans 15 amino acids. CDR3 nucleotide sequence: TGTGCCAGCAGCTTAGGTTACCCCGGGAAGGATGAGCAGTTCTTC. Protein sequence: CASSLGYPGKDEQFF. The full variable domain, rest sourced from reference TRBV11-2 and TRBJ2-1, is EAGVAQSPRYKIIEKRQSVAFWCNPISGHATLYWYQQILGQGPKLLIQFQNNGVVDDSQLPKDRFSAERLKGVDSTLKIQPAKLEDSAVYLCASSLGYPGKDEQFFGPGTRLTVL.

The chain joins TRBV5-3 to TRBJ2-7; D possibly uses TRBD1 or TRBD2 (5 bases each). TRBV5-3 is known as an ORF, though its function is uncertain. There are 15 residues in the CDR3. V was shortened by 0 bases and J by 3 bases, with 13 bases between the two germline ends. The CDR3 DNA is TGTGCCAGAAGCTTGGAAGGGACGGAAATCTACGAGCAGTACTTC. Encoded protein: CARSLEGTEIYEQYF.

The rearrangement links TRBV6-5 to TRBJ1-2; weak D call: TRBD1 (5 bases). The CDR3 is made up of 12 amino acids. Germline values: CDR1 MNHEY, CDR2 SVGAGI. The ends were cut back, 6 bases at V and 0 bases at J, with 5 bases in the middle. The CDR3 is CASRDTNYGYTF. The DNA for the CDR3 is TGTGCCAGCAGGGACACTAACTATGGCTACACCTTC.

This rearrangement joins TRBV7-7 to TRBJ2-1; TRBD2 agrees at 7 bases. The CDR3 extends over 14 amino acids. From germline, CDR1 is SSHAT and CDR2 FNYEAQ (reference sequence). V lost 0 bases and J lost 7; bases outside the gene matches: 3. The CDR3 here is CASSLAGGLNEQFF. In DNA form, the CDR3 reads TGTGCCAGCAGCTTAGCGGGGGGACTAAATGAGCAGTTCTTC.

The chain combines TRBV11-2 with TRBJ2-7, with D hard to call. Trimming removed 0 bases at V and 1 base at J, with 7 bases between. This CDR3 is built from 14 residues. Per the germline V gene, CDR1 is SGHAT and CDR2 is FQNNGV. In DNA, the CDR3 is TGTGCCAGCAGCTTAGATCTAAGGTCCTACGAGCAGTACTTC. Encoded protein: CASSLDLRSYEQYF.

The rearrangement links TRBV5-1 to TRBJ2-1; D not certain. Germline lookup yields CDR1 SGHRS and CDR2 YFSETQ. The CDR3 has 15 residues. Trimming removed 1 base from V and 0 bases from J, with 8 bases in between. CDR3 in DNA: TGCGCCAGCAGCTTGCAATCGAGCTCCTACAATGAGCAGTTCTTC. It translates to CASSLQSSSYNEQFF. The full variable domain, in which reference TRBV5-1 and TRBJ2-1 provide the parts outside the CDR3, is KAGVTQTPRYLIKTRGQQVTLSCSPISGHRSVSWYQQTPGQGLQFLFEYFSETQRNKGNFPGRFSGRQFSNSRSEMNVSTLELGDSALYLCASSLQSSSYNEQFFGPGTRLTVL.

The V and J genes are TRBV10-3 and TRBJ2-7, with 15 bases aligning to TRBD2. Germline V gene sequence: CDR1 ENHRY, CDR2 SYGVKD. The CDR3 covers 19 residues. The J segment lost 6 bases and the V segment lost 3 bases, leaving 15 bases of the junction unmatched. This chain's CDR3 is CAISELKGLAGGAGREQYF. CDR3 nucleotides: TGTGCCATCAGTGAATTAAAGGGACTAGCGGGAGGCGCCGGACGCGAGCAGTACTTC.

The J gene is TRBJ2-5, the V gene TRBV25-1; D gene unclear. CDR1 MGHDK and CDR2 SYGVNS come from the germline V gene. The V gene lost 4 bases and the J gene lost 4 bases, with 10 bases spanning the gap. CDR3 size: 13 residues. CDR3 nucleotides: TGTGCCAGCAGTGGCCCCGCAGGAGAGACCCAGTACTTC. This sequence encodes CASSGPAGETQYF.

The chain is built from TRBV27 and TRBJ2-3; 7 bases are shared with TRBD1. Germline assignment: CDR1 MNHEY and CDR2 SMNVEV (reference sequence). J lost 2 bases, V lost 5 bases, and 10 bases had no gene match. This CDR3 is built from 16 residues. The CDR3 here is CASSTYRGDDTDTQYF. CDR3 coding DNA: TGTGCCAGCAGTACATACAGGGGCGACGACACAGATACGCAGTATTTT.

The V call is TRBV7-9, the J call TRBJ1-6; no firm D call. V was clipped by 4 bases and J by 10 bases, with 20 bases between them. The length of the CDR3 is 16 residues. Germline V gene lookup returns CDR1 SEHNR and CDR2 FQNEAQ (reference sequence). CDR3 sequence reads: CASSSPPGSEGSPLHF. CDR3 nucleotides: TGTGCCAGCAGCTCACCACCGGGATCCGAGGGATCACCCCTCCACTTT.

V gene TRBV5-1 combines with J gene TRBJ2-3, with D unresolved. The CDR3 contains 14 residues. V lost 0 bases and J 4 bases, leaving 9 bases between the germline ends. From germline, CDR1 is SGHRS and CDR2 YFSETQ. The CDR3 region has the DNA TGCGCCAGCAGCTTGGGAGCGACCGCAGATACGCAGTATTTT. It codes for CASSLGATADTQYF.